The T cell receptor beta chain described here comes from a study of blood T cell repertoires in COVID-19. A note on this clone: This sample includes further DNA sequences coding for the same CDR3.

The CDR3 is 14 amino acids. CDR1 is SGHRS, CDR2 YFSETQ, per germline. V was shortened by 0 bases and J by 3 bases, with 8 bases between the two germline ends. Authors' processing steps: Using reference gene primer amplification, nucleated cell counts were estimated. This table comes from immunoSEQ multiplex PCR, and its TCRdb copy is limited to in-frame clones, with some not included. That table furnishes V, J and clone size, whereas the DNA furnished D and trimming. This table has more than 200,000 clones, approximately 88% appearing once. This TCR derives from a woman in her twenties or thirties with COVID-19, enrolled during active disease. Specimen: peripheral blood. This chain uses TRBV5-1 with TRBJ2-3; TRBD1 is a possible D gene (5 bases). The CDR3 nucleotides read TGCGCCAGCAGCTTGGGTGGGGCGACAGATACGCAGTATTTT. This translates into CASSLGGATDTQYF.